Below are 11 T cell receptor beta chains sequenced from a single sample in a study of human T cells and chemical hapten exposure. From the RACE reads, TCRdb called clonotypes with MiXCR, one entry per CDR3 protein. The table shows approximately 120,000 distinct CDR3 sequences, with 9% to 9.5% occurring only once. Time point denoted: patch test 2, 6 weeks after DPC sensitization. Treatment reported: therapeutic diphenylcyclopropenone sensitization with weekly scalp DPC. Sequencing used whole blood, obtained in connection with sensitization to the hapten diphenylcyclopropenone (DPC). The receptors stem from a woman aged 35 to 49 with alopecia areata. Some clones in this sample may be carry-over from other donors' samples.

The rearrangement joins TRBV7-2 to TRBJ2-7, with 9 nucleotides matching TRBD2. The CDR3 loop spans 14 amino acids. V lost 2 bases to trimming and J lost 7 bases; unmatched junction nucleotides: 6. Germline values: CDR1 SGHTA, CDR2 FQGNSA. The CDR3 region has the DNA TGTGCCAGCAGCTTACGGCTAGCGGGGAAGGAGCAGTACTTC. Encoded protein: CASSLRLAGKEQYF.

A remark on this clonotype: A junction boundary mismatches the germline segment, possibly from a read error. The chain recombines TRBV20-1 with TRBJ1-4; tentatively, D is TRBD1 (5 bases). The V gene's germline CDR1 is DFQATT and CDR2 SNEGSKA (reference sequence). The CDR3 covers 11 residues. The CDR3 loop is CSARYLQEYHF. For the CDR3, the DNA is TGCAGTGCTAGATACCTACAGGAATACCATTTT.

This clonotype showed up many times. This chain links TRBV27 with TRBJ2-3; 12 bases agree with TRBD2. There are 16 residues in the CDR3. The germline gives CDR1 MNHEY, CDR2 SMNVEV (reference sequence). Unmatched junction bases numbered 6, after V lost 4 bases and J lost 4 bases. The CDR3 loop is CASSSTSGGWPDTQYF. The CDR3 DNA sequence: TGTGCCAGCAGTTCTACTAGCGGGGGGTGGCCAGATACGCAGTATTTT.

Note on this clonotype: Being one base from a much bigger clone, this may be a read error. The CDR3 sequence: CAISESGRSDEQYF. CDR3 nucleotide sequence: TGTGCCATCAGTGAGTCGGGGAGATCGGACGAGCAGTACTTC. J is TRBJ2-7 and V is TRBV10-3, with a possible D match to TRBD2 (5 bases). The CDR3 length is 14 residues. The germline gives CDR1 ENHRY, CDR2 SYGVKD. Trimming left V 0 bases short and J 5 bases short, with 11 bases between.

The chain links TRBV18 to TRBJ1-5; tentative D call: TRBD1 (5 bases). With 5 bases removed from V and 1 base from J, the gap between germline ends came to 9 bases. CDR3 size: 14 residues. The V gene's germline CDR1 is KGHSH and CDR2 LQKENI. This CDR3 reads CASSSRVSNQPQHF. The CDR3 nucleotides are TGTGCCAGCTCATCCAGGGTAAGCAATCAGCCCCAGCATTTT. The full variable domain, in which reference TRBV18 and TRBJ1-5 provide the parts outside the CDR3, is NAGVMQNPRHLVRRRGQEARLRCSPMKGHSHVYWYRQLPEEGLKFMVYLQKENIIDESGMPKERFSAEFPKEGPSILRIQQVVRGDSAAYFCASSSRVSNQPQHFGDGTRLSIL.

This clonotype has a handful of counts. The chain carries TRBV20-1 and TRBJ1-4, with a weak D call TRBD1 (6 bases). There are 13 residues in the CDR3. Germline CDR1 and CDR2: DFQATT and SNEGSKA (reference sequence). Trimming left V 5 bases short and J 8 bases short, with 15 bases between. In DNA form, the CDR3 reads TGCAGTGCTGGACAGCAGATAAGGGAAAAACTGTTTTTT. It specifies CSAGQQIREKLFF.

CDR3 protein: CASSQEGLAGNGYNEQFF. Here the CDR3 DNA reads TGCGCCAGCAGCCAAGAGGGACTAGCGGGGAACGGCTACAATGAGCAGTTCTTC. V gene TRBV4-3 combines with J gene TRBJ2-1; 13 positions match TRBD2. The V segment lost 0 bases and the J segment 3 bases; nucleotides outside the gene matches: 5. In germline, CDR1 is LGHNA, CDR2 YSLEER. This CDR3 is built from 18 residues.

Many counts were recorded for this clonotype. The J gene is TRBJ2-1, the V gene TRBV4-3; TRBD1 matches at 9 bases. Losses at the gene ends were 4 bases for V and 12 bases for J; bases not matched to a gene: 4. The CDR3 loop spans 12 amino acids. Germline values: CDR1 LGHNA, CDR2 YSLEER. CDR3 residues: CASSPSTGGQFF. The CDR3 region has the DNA TGCGCCAGCAGCCCGTCGACAGGGGGGCAGTTCTTC.

The chain combines TRBV20-1 with TRBJ2-5; 11 bases agree with TRBD1. The CDR3 loop spans 14 amino acids. CDR1 is DFQATT and CDR2 is SNEGSKA in the germline V gene (reference sequence). The ends lost 4 bases at V and 5 bases at J; junction bases unmatched: 6. The CDR3 loop reads CSATRTGGMETQYF. The CDR3 nucleotides read TGCAGTGCTACCAGGACAGGGGGCATGGAGACCCAGTACTTC.

CDR3 bases: TGTGCCAGCAGCTTACGAAGGGAGGGAGGTACGCAGTATTTT. Amino acids: CASSLRREGGTQYF. The gene calls are TRBV7-2 and TRBJ2-3, with 7 bases fitting TRBD2. The CDR3 sequence is 14 residues long. Germline V gene data show CDR1 as SGHTA and CDR2 as FQGNSA. The trim removed 2 bases at V and 8 bases at J, leaving 7 bases unmatched.

V gene TRBV28 combines with J gene TRBJ1-4; weak D call: TRBD1 (5 bases). CDR3 size: 13 residues. Trimming cost V 4 bases and J 4 bases, with 7 bases left between them. Germline V CDR1 and CDR2: MDHEN, SYDVKM. In DNA, the CDR3 is TGTGCCAGCAGTTGGGGCGGTAATGAAAAACTGTTTTTT. Protein sequence: CASSWGGNEKLFF.